This T cell receptor beta chain stems from a study of shared clonotypes between healthy human individuals. Study conclusions and caveats: Few donors limited the genetic and exposure-history diversity represented.

Of note for this clone: Antigen specificity is unknown.

The deep-level immunoSEQ assay was used. Using immunoSEQ multiplex PCR, the repertoire was profiled, and TCRdb retains in-frame clones only, with some absent. This sample has approximately 720,000 clones, with approximately 75% found just once. V lost 2 bases and J 0 bases, leaving 13 bases between the germline ends. This CDR3 contains 17 residues. Sequencing was performed on memory CD4+ T cells sorted from blood. Subset reported: CD45RA-negative fraction. The clonotype was recovered from a woman in her thirties in good health. The V and J genes are TRBV23-1 and TRBJ1-4; D gene uncertain. TRBV23-1 is flagged as an ORF with uncertain function. The CDR3 spells CASSQETNTATNEKLFF. In DNA form, the CDR3 reads TGCGCCAGCAGTCAAGAGACTAACACCGCAACTAATGAAAAACTGTTTTTT.